The subject of this entry is one TCR beta chain. The data belong to a study of T cells in Graves' hyperthyroidism and ophthalmopathy. Looked up from germline, CDR1 is SGDLS and CDR2 is YYNGEE. The CDR3 is 14 amino acids. V shed 0 bases and J 5 bases; nucleotides not matched to a gene: 4. Template material for amplifying TCR beta CDR3 regions consisted of RNA transcripts. The study used the HTBI primer set for a first-round RT-PCR of the TCR CDR3. TCRdb ran MiXCR on the multiplex PCR reads and lists one entry per CDR3 protein. Found here are hundreds of thousands of distinct CDR3 sequences, about half of them singletons; the top ten hold 8% to 8.5%.

Sequenced sample: peripheral blood or thyroid tissue (not recorded which). This clonotype was obtained from a woman aged 18-29 years with Graves' hyperthyroidism. The V call is TRBV9, the J call TRBJ2-5; TRBD2 agrees at 7 bases. In DNA, the CDR3 is TGTGCCAGCAGCGTAGCCGGGACTATGGAGACCCAGTACTTC. It encodes CASSVAGTMETQYF.